This T cell receptor beta chain is drawn from a study of T cells after yellow fever vaccination (dated by TCRdb to between 2018 and 2020). Notes on the research overall: Libraries from fractions with low cell numbers were prepared with the SMART-Seq v4 Ultra Low Input RNA kit. Bulk PBMC replicates and cell subsets were isolated from blood drawn at multiple timepoints before and after both primary and secondary immunization. Two healthy male donors, one aged 18 to 30 and one aged 30 to 40 years, made up the cohort. To follow T-cell clones before and after primary and booster YFV17D yellow fever vaccination, bulk TCR alpha and beta repertoires were sequenced over time.

The junction shows trimming of 4 bases on V and 3 bases on J, plus 15 bases between the germline ends. Reading from cysteine to phenylalanine, the CDR3 counts 15 amino acids. This entry keeps only the CDR3 DNA: 45 bases, framed from base 1. CDR1 LGHNA and CDR2 YSLEER were looked up in the germline V gene. There are a few counts of this clonotype. Its target antigen remains unknown. It has no much larger one-base neighbor in the sample; base qualities were not kept. What this sample's treatment or condition label stands for: live attenuated yellow fever vaccine strain. A standard Ficoll-Paque protocol was used to isolate PBMCs from peripheral blood. Dynabeads CD4 and CD8 positive selection kits were used to isolate CD4 and CD8 T-cell fractions. TriZol was used to extract RNA from bulk PBMCs, CD4 and CD8 fractions, and dextramer-positive and dextramer-negative fractions. Instrument on record: Illumina NovaSeq 6000. Synthesis of TCR cDNA relied on 5'RACE template switching, a step that introduced a universal primer site along with unique molecular identifiers. Priming of cDNA synthesis was performed from both the TCR alpha and TCR beta constant segments. Libraries were amplified in two PCR steps, with sample barcodes and sequencing adapters added in the second step. Sequencing of the libraries was done on either Illumina HiSeq 2500 (2x100 bp) or NovaSeq (2x150 bp). Processing in the source paper ran as follows. Demultiplexing of reads and collapsing into UMI consensus sequences were performed with MIGEC, and V(D)J alignment was carried out with MiXCR. Using edgeR on replicate PBMC samples, clonotypes were called vaccine-responding if FDR was below 0.01 and the log2 fold change was above 5 up to day 15. CD4 or CD8 identity was assigned to each bulk clonotype according to whether the clonotype was present at higher abundance in the sequenced CD4 repertoire or the sequenced CD8 repertoire. The public reads were reprocessed in TCRdb via fastp at Q25 and MiXCR, keeping in-frame beta chains. One record per CDR3 amino acid sequence lists the most common genes and DNA. The V and J calls reflect TCRdb's pipeline rather than the authors' work. This sample has roughly 320,000 distinct CDR3 sequences in its table, and roughly 10% of those were observed once. The ten largest account for about 3% of the sample.

Overall study results and their limits: Because the study included only two donors, the extent to which the findings can be generalized is limited. Most clones expanded after primary vaccination were re-detected after the booster (almost 98% of CD4 and roughly 85% of CD8), suggesting broad memory maintenance. Compared with the primary T-cell response, the secondary T-cell response was weaker but faster, peaking on day 5 rather than day 15. Because abundant contaminating clonotypes from the bulk population could be contained in FACS-sorted repertoires, computational filtering was required. A small share of clonotypes occurred in both CD4 and CD8 compartments, likely arising from convergent recombination.

Sample: CD4+ T cells sorted from PBMCs, taken 45 days after the yellow fever booster vaccination. The chain was built from TRBV4-3 and TRBJ1-1, with TRBD1 as a weak D call on 6 bases. The sequence derives from a man younger than 35 who received the YFV17D yellow fever vaccine. The sequenced DNA is TGCGCCAGCAGCCTAGCGGCAGGGGTGGACACTGAAGCTTTCTTT. Protein translation: CASSLAAGVDTEAFF.